This T cell receptor (beta chain) was sequenced in a study of circulating CD8 cells and anti-PD-1 response in melanoma. Relative to its sample, this clonotype is medium-sized. Trimming took 4 bases from V and 4 from J, leaving 21 bases between them. Germline values: CDR1 SGHNT, CDR2 YYREEE (reference sequence). The CDR3 loop spans 16 amino acids. From live CD3+CD8+TCRalphabeta+ cells, four PD-1 and/or TIGIT subsets were sorted. Each library started from roughly 15 ng of total RNA using the QIAseq Immune Repertoire TCR panel. MiXCR, applied by TCRdb to the reads, yields one record per CDR3 protein. Of hundreds of distinct CDR3 sequences in the sample, about 7.7% were seen once.

The specimen was CD8+ T cells from PBMCs, collected at baseline or after one month of anti-PD-1 therapy (not recorded which). The receptor comes from a human donor with melanoma. The genes are TRBV5-4 and TRBJ2-7; D may correspond to TRBD1 or TRBD2 (5 bases each). CDR3 DNA sequence: TGTGCCAGCAGCCCTTTTGAGGGGAGTCTCAGGTACGAGCAGTACTTC. This encodes CASSPFEGSLRYEQYF.